A single sample is the source of the 27 T cell receptor beta chains below, sequenced in a study of T cell responses to AZD1222 COVID-19 vaccine. Assay used: immunoSEQ multiplex PCR; TCRdb lists only in-frame clones, some missing. The data contain roughly 150,000 clones, over 75% of them singletons. Here the sequenced sample was peripheral blood, taken on day 0 of AZD1222 vaccination. These receptors were collected from an adult in good health.

This sequence joins TRBV4-1 and TRBJ1-5, with D perhaps matching TRBD1 (5 bases). Trimming pared 0 bases from V and 2 bases from J, leaving 11 bases between. The CDR3 contains 16 residues. CDR1 is MGHRA and CDR2 is YSYEKL in the germline V gene. CDR3 amino acids: CASSQDPGLGNQPQHF. The CDR3 DNA is TGCGCCAGCAGCCAAGATCCAGGGCTGGGCAATCAGCCCCAGCATTTT.

This clone showed up just once. The chain employs TRBV7-9 and TRBJ2-7, with D perhaps TRBD2 (7 bases). The CDR3 extends over 13 amino acids. CDR1 is SEHNR and CDR2 is FQNEAQ in the germline V gene (reference sequence). V gave up 5 bases and J gave up 9 bases, with 17 bases separating them. CDR3 loop: CASSPAGAGTQYF. The CDR3 region has the DNA TGTGCCAGCAGCCCTGCGGGGGCAGGGACGCAGTACTTC.

The V gene is TRBV2, the J gene TRBJ2-7; D gene uncertain. CDR1 is SNHLY, CDR2 FYNNEI, per germline. This CDR3 contains 12 residues. Trimming cost V 5 bases and J 4 bases, with 9 bases left between them. The CDR3 protein is CASSKDVYEQYF. CDR3 nucleotide sequence: TGTGCCAGCAGTAAGGACGTATACGAGCAGTACTTC.

V usage is TRBV7-3 and J usage is TRBJ2-1, with a weak D call TRBD2 (7 bases). Trimming took off 5 bases at V and 9 bases at J, with 11 bases between the two ends. Germline V gene data show CDR1 as SGHTA and CDR2 as FQGTGA. The CDR3 length is 12 residues. The CDR3 spells CASSAGGAEQFF. Here the CDR3 DNA reads TGTGCCAGCAGCGCTGGGGGGGCTGAGCAGTTCTTC.

This clone appeared a few times. The chain employs TRBV7-2 and TRBJ2-1; 8 nucleotides align to TRBD2. The CDR3 runs 16 residues. With V trimmed by 2 bases and J by 6 bases, 9 bases remained unmatched. The germline gives CDR1 SGHTA, CDR2 FQGNSA. CDR3 sequence reads: CASSLNPRLATNEQFF. In nucleotides, the CDR3 is TGTGCCAGCAGCTTAAATCCGAGACTAGCGACCAATGAGCAGTTCTTC.

J is TRBJ2-7 and V is TRBV5-1, with TRBD2 matching over 7 bases. The germline V gene encodes CDR1 SGHRS and CDR2 YFSETQ. Losses at the gene ends were 0 bases for V and 2 bases for J; bases not matched to a gene: 5. CDR3 length equals 15 residues. The CDR3 loop reads CASSLAPSGPYEQYF. The CDR3 DNA follows: TGCGCCAGCAGCTTGGCCCCTAGCGGCCCCTACGAGCAGTACTTC.

The V gene is TRBV10-1, the J gene TRBJ2-1; 11 bases align to TRBD2. Looked up from germline, CDR1 is WNHNN and CDR2 is SYGVQD (reference sequence). The CDR3 consists of 15 residues. V lost 7 bases, J lost 5 bases, and 7 bases stayed unmatched. CDR3 nucleotide sequence: TGCGCCAGCAACACCGGGACTAGCGGAAACAATGAGCAGTTCTTC. Its protein product is CASNTGTSGNNEQFF.

The CDR3 DNA sequence: TGTGCCAGCAGCCTTTCTTCAACTAATGAAAAACTGTTTTTT. Residues: CASSLSSTNEKLFF. The V gene is TRBV7-2, the J gene TRBJ1-4, with D hard to call. The CDR3 is 14 amino acids. The ends were cut back, 5 bases at V and 0 bases at J, with 7 bases in the middle. Germline V gene lookup returns CDR1 SGHTA and CDR2 FQGNSA.

This chain uses TRBV4-1 with TRBJ2-5; 10 bases are a match to TRBD2. V gave up 2 bases and J gave up 3 bases; unmatched junction bases: 9. CDR1 is MGHRA, CDR2 YSYEKL, per germline. CDR3 length: 17 residues. CDR3 in amino acids: CASSQQTSGDLEETQYF. The CDR3, as DNA: TGCGCCAGCAGCCAACAAACTAGCGGGGATCTTGAAGAGACCCAGTACTTC.

This CDR3 reads CASSPASRPNTGELFF. In DNA, the CDR3 is TGTGCCAGCTCACCGGCCAGTCGCCCGAACACCGGGGAGCTGTTTTTT. The chain links TRBV18 to TRBJ2-2; D gene unclear. The CDR3 spans 16 residues. Germline lookup yields CDR1 KGHSH and CDR2 LQKENI. V dropped 3 bases and J dropped 0 bases, with 11 bases sitting between them.

CDR3 coding DNA: TGTGCCAGCAGCGTAGGGGGGGGCACCGGGGAGCTGTTTTTT. Translating gives CASSVGGGTGELFF. The chain joins TRBV9 to TRBJ2-2; the match to TRBD2 covers 7 bases. Losses at the gene ends were 0 bases for V and 4 bases for J; bases not matched to a gene: 0. Per germline, CDR1 SGDLS and CDR2 YYNGEE. The CDR3 loop spans 14 amino acids.

This rearrangement joins TRBV6-5 to TRBJ1-2, with D perhaps TRBD1 (6 bases). Germline V gene lookup returns CDR1 MNHEY and CDR2 SVGAGI. V lost 6 bases, J lost 2 bases, and 16 bases lay in between. This CDR3 comprises 15 residues. CDR3 loop: CASRNTGNPNYGYTF. Here the CDR3 DNA reads TGTGCCAGCAGGAACACAGGGAATCCAAACTATGGCTACACCTTC.

This clone was detected once. The chain employs TRBV20-1 and TRBJ1-2, with TRBD1 as a possible D gene (6 bases). Germline CDR1 is DFQATT and CDR2 is SNEGSKA (reference sequence). Trimming pared 3 bases from V and 3 bases from J, leaving 14 bases between. This CDR3 is 14 amino acids long. As DNA, the CDR3 is TGCAGTGCTAGTTCCAGGGGTCATGACTATGGCTACACCTTC. Translated, it gives CSASSRGHDYGYTF.

This chain connects TRBV18 to TRBJ2-3; TRBD1 is a possible D gene (6 bases). With 5 bases removed from V and 3 bases from J, the gap between germline ends came to 9 bases. The CDR3 runs 13 residues. The V gene's germline CDR1 is KGHSH and CDR2 LQKENI. The CDR3 loop is CASSAGQTDTQYF. The DNA of the CDR3 is TGTGCCAGCTCAGCCGGACAGACAGATACGCAGTATTTT.

The J gene is TRBJ2-3, the V gene TRBV7-9; 8 positions agree with TRBD2. CDR1 and CDR2 (germline): SEHNR, FQNEAQ (reference sequence). V was clipped by 5 bases and J by 4 bases; unmatched bases: 11. The CDR3 is 16 residues long. DNA of the CDR3: TGTGCCAGCAGCCAGGTGGCGAGCGGGGGTGCAGATACGCAGTATTTT. It codes for CASSQVASGGADTQYF.

This chain connects TRBV30 to TRBJ2-5; tentative D call: TRBD2 (6 bases). This CDR3 has 13 residues. V dropped 2 bases and J dropped 5 bases, with 12 bases sitting between them. In germline, CDR1 is GTSNPN, CDR2 SVGIG (reference sequence). Here the CDR3 DNA reads TGTGCCTGGAGTCCTAGCGCGGGCGAGACCCAGTACTTC. Its protein is CAWSPSAGETQYF.

The genes are TRBV2 and TRBJ2-5; D remains unclear. Trimming pared 4 bases from V and 5 bases from J, leaving 17 bases between. The CDR3 totals 15 residues. Germline lookup yields CDR1 SNHLY and CDR2 FYNNEI. The CDR3 spells CASSVKDPIGETQYF. As DNA, the CDR3 is TGTGCCAGCAGTGTTAAAGATCCTATTGGGGAGACCCAGTACTTC.

This rearrangement joins TRBV6-1 to TRBJ2-7, with no clear D. Germline values: CDR1 MNHNS, CDR2 SASEGT. The CDR3 covers 14 residues. Between the trimmed V and J ends, which lost 3 bases and 6 bases, there was a span of 15 bases. The CDR3 DNA is TGTGCCAGCAGTGACCCTCAAACTAAGTCCGAGCAGTACTTC. This translates into CASSDPQTKSEQYF.

The chain is built from TRBV6-2 or TRBV6-3 and TRBJ1-1, with 7 bases aligning to TRBD1. Germline assignment: CDR1 MNHEY and CDR2 SVGEGT. The CDR3 has 15 amino acids. V lost 0 bases to trimming and J lost 7 bases; unmatched junction nucleotides: 8. For the CDR3, the DNA is TGTGCCAGCAGTTACTCGCGCCGGGACAGCAATGAAGCTTTCTTT. Its protein product is CASSYSRRDSNEAFF.

This sequence joins TRBV3-1 (or the pseudogene TRBV3-2) and TRBJ1-1, with D unclear. Germline V lookup: CDR1 LGHDT, CDR2 YNNKEL (reference sequence). V dropped 4 bases and J dropped 0 bases, with 6 bases sitting between them. The CDR3 is 13 amino acids. The DNA of the CDR3 is TGTGCCAGCAGCCCCAGTATGAACACTGAAGCTTTCTTT. It is translated as CASSPSMNTEAFF.

The V call is TRBV4-1, the J call TRBJ2-7, with D possibly being TRBD2 (5 bases). CDR1 is MGHRA, CDR2 YSYEKL, per germline. CDR3 length: 15 amino acids. V was trimmed by 5 bases and J by 0 bases, leaving 14 bases between them. This CDR3 reads CASSLNPGSSYEQYF. The CDR3 DNA reads TGCGCCAGCAGCTTAAACCCGGGGAGCTCCTACGAGCAGTACTTC.

This sequence joins TRBV6-1 and TRBJ2-1, with D possibly called TRBD1 or TRBD2 (6 bases each). Germline V CDR1 and CDR2: MNHNS, SASEGT. The V end lost 1 base, the J end lost 4 bases, and 11 bases lay between the germline ends. The CDR3 spans 15 residues. The CDR3 DNA follows: TGTGCCAGCAGTGAAGAGTGGGGGGCTTACAATGAGCAGTTCTTC. It specifies CASSEEWGAYNEQFF.

This clone was seen at least ten times. The chain carries TRBV25-1 and TRBJ1-2, with 8 bases identical to TRBD1. The CDR3 has 16 amino acids. Germline V lookup: CDR1 MGHDK, CDR2 SYGVNS. J gave up 2 bases and V 0 bases, and 5 bases lay outside the gene matches. The CDR3 region is CASSEYPDRENYGYTF. CDR3 in DNA: TGTGCCAGCAGTGAATATCCGGACAGGGAGAACTATGGCTACACCTTC.

This clone has only a few counts. This chain links TRBV6-4 with TRBJ2-3; 11 bases agree with TRBD2. Germline V CDR1 and CDR2: MRHNA, SNTAGT. This CDR3 is 15 amino acids long. J lost 4 bases, V lost 0 bases, and 0 bases had no gene match. For the CDR3, the DNA is TGTGCCAGCAGTGACTCTAGCGGGGGGGCAGATACGCAGTATTTT. It yields the protein CASSDSSGGADTQYF.

The rearrangement uses TRBV6-5 and TRBJ1-2; a possible D gene is TRBD1 (5 bases). V lost 2 bases and J lost 3, with 13 bases in between. There are 15 residues in the CDR3. Germline V CDR1 and CDR2: MNHEY, SVGAGI. The CDR3 DNA follows: TGTGCCAGCAGTTACGGGGCCCTGGGGCACTATGGCTACACCTTC. Its translation: CASSYGALGHYGYTF.

The J gene is TRBJ2-5, the V gene TRBV4-1, with unresolved D. Between the trimmed V and J ends, which lost 8 bases and 2 bases, there was a span of 12 bases. Germline CDR1 reads MGHRA; CDR2 reads YSYEKL. The CDR3 runs 13 residues. The CDR3 DNA reads TGCGCCAGCGCCTCGGAACCTCAAGAGACCCAGTACTTC. This translates into CASASEPQETQYF.

J is TRBJ2-7 and V is TRBV5-1; unclear D gene. The CDR3 spans 11 residues. CDR1 SGHRS and CDR2 YFSETQ come from the germline V gene. Trimming pared 2 bases from V and 5 bases from J, leaving 5 bases between. CDR3 DNA: TGCGCCAGCAGCTTCCTTAACGAGCAGTACTTC. Its translation: CASSFLNEQYF.